A selection of T cell receptor beta chains follows, all from one sample in a study of CD8 T cells in Susac syndrome. TCRdb processed the immunoSEQ multiplex PCR reads anew with MiXCR; each CDR3 protein has one entry. Of about 200,000 distinct CDR3 sequences listed, roughly 90% are singletons. Sequenced material: CD4+ T cells from PBMCs. These TCRs come from a human donor with Susac syndrome. Each CDR3 is given with its conserved first and last residue. D genes are given only for firm matches. Expanded clones are given a class, and other clones once, few, many or no size at all.

abundance,v_gene,d_gene,j_gene,len,CDR3aa,CDR3nt
NA,TRBV4-1,NA,TRBJ1-2,15,CASSQVSGRDYGYTF,TGCGCCAGCAGCCAAGTTTCCGGGAGAGACTATGGCTACACCTTC
NA,TRBV20-1,TRBD2,TRBJ2-1,13,CSAPSGTSVEQFF,TGCAGTGCTCCCTCCGGGACTAGTGTTGAGCAGTTCTTC
once,TRBV2,NA,TRBJ2-7,12,CASRETDNEQYF,TGTGCCAGCAGGGAAACAGACAATGAGCAGTACTTC
once,TRBV28,TRBD2,TRBJ2-4,16,CASSLAAGVAKNIQYF,TGTGCCAGCAGTTTGGCGGCGGGAGTGGCCAAAAACATTCAGTACTTC
NA,TRBV27,TRBD1,TRBJ2-5,16,CASSLQGGQGSETQYF,TGTGCCAGCAGTCTTCAGGGGGGACAGGGCTCGGAGACCCAGTACTTC
NA,TRBV5-1,TRBD2,TRBJ2-5,16,CASREGLAGIQETQYF,TGCGCCAGCAGAGAGGGACTAGCGGGGATCCAAGAGACCCAGTACTTC
NA,TRBV19,NA,TRBJ1-5,13,CASSSPGGQPQHF,TGTGCCAGTAGCTCCCCCGGGGGTCAGCCCCAGCATTTT
NA,TRBV20-1,TRBD2,TRBJ2-3,15,CSASVRGSVPDTQYF,TGCAGTGCTTCCGTTCGCGGGAGTGTGCCAGATACGCAGTATTTT
NA,TRBV24-1,TRBD2,TRBJ2-1,14,CATSGTNTYNEQFF,TGTGCCACCAGCGGGACTAATACCTACAATGAGCAGTTCTTC
NA,TRBV5-6,TRBD2,TRBJ2-3,13,CASLAGGTDTQYF,TGTGCCAGCCTAGCGGGGGGCACAGATACGCAGTATTTT
NA,TRBV5-1,TRBD2,TRBJ2-1,16,CASSSGAGGQLDEQFF,TGCGCCAGCAGCTCAGGAGCGGGAGGTCAGCTCGATGAGCAGTTCTTC
NA,TRBV20-1,TRBD1,TRBJ2-5,14,CSASTTGQGATQYF,TGCAGTGCTAGTACAACGGGACAGGGGGCGACCCAGTACTTC
NA,TRBV18,NA,TRBJ1-5,13,CASMGGINQPQHF,TGTGCCAGCATGGGGGGCATCAATCAGCCCCAGCATTTT
NA,TRBV10-3,NA,TRBJ1-2,13,CAITFGPTRGYTF,TGTGCCATCACCTTCGGACCAACGAGGGGCTACACCTTC
NA,TRBV30,NA,TRBJ2-2,14,CAWSVLQHTGELFF,TGTGCCTGGAGTGTTTTGCAGCACACCGGGGAGCTGTTTTTT
NA,TRBV2,NA,TRBJ2-2,14,CASSDRTNTGELFF,TGTGCCAGCAGTGACCGGACAAACACCGGGGAGCTGTTTTTT
NA,TRBV6-6,NA,TRBJ1-2,13,CASSYETNYGYTF,TGTGCCAGCAGTTACGAGACAAACTATGGCTACACCTTC
NA,TRBV6-1,NA,TRBJ2-7,17,CASSEAIWGASSYEQYF,TGTGCCAGCAGTGAAGCAATATGGGGTGCTAGCTCCTACGAGCAGTACTTC
NA,TRBV12-3/TRBV12-4,NA,TRBJ2-1,14,CASRNREQTNEQFF,TGTGCCAGCCGTAACAGGGAACAAACCAATGAGCAGTTCTTC
NA,TRBV5-4,TRBD1,TRBJ2-1,15,CASSLPGQGADEQFF,TGTGCCAGCAGCCTTCCGGGACAGGGCGCCGATGAGCAGTTCTTC
NA,TRBV12-3/TRBV12-4,TRBD1,TRBJ2-1,14,CASRDRGQDNEQFF,TGTGCCAGCAGGGACAGGGGGCAGGACAATGAGCAGTTCTTC
NA,TRBV5-1,NA,TRBJ1-4,15,CASSLTTTENEKLFF,TGCGCCAGCAGCCTGACAACCACGGAGAATGAAAAACTGTTTTTT
NA,TRBV3-1,NA,TRBJ1-6,15,CASSQDPQVNSPLHF,TGTGCCAGCAGCCAAGACCCACAGGTGAATTCACCCCTCCACTTT
NA,TRBV30,NA,TRBJ2-7,13,CAWSVLGGYEQYF,TGTGCCTGGAGTGTACTAGGGGGCTACGAGCAGTACTTC
few,TRBV6-2/TRBV6-3,NA,TRBJ2-6,12,CATESGANVLTF,TGTGCCACCGAGTCTGGGGCCAACGTCCTGACTTTC
NA,TRBV4-1,NA,TRBJ2-6,18,CASSQNLQVGSGANVLTF,TGCGCCAGCAGCCAAAACCTTCAGGTTGGCTCTGGGGCCAACGTCCTGACTTTC
NA,TRBV20-1,TRBD1,TRBJ1-5,15,CSAQPGQYSNQPQHF,TGCAGTGCGCAGCCGGGACAGTATAGCAATCAGCCCCAGCATTTT
NA,TRBV20-1,NA,TRBJ1-1,13,CSARAQVGTEAFF,TGCAGTGCTAGAGCCCAGGTAGGGACTGAAGCTTTCTTT
NA,TRBV4-1,TRBD2,TRBJ2-1,15,CASSQDISGYNEQFF,TGCGCCAGCAGCCAAGATATTAGCGGGTACAATGAGCAGTTCTTC
NA,TRBV3-1,NA,TRBJ2-2,14,CASSQDLVSGELFF,TGTGCCAGCAGCCAAGATCTGGTATCCGGGGAGCTGTTTTTT
NA,TRBV5-1,TRBD2,TRBJ2-5,15,CASSLAWGGAETQYF,TGCGCCAGCAGCTTGGCCTGGGGGGGAGCGGAGACCCAGTACTTC
NA,TRBV13,NA,TRBJ2-5,14,CASSLAEGTETQYF,TGTGCCAGCAGCTTAGCGGAGGGGACAGAGACCCAGTACTTC